Listed below are T cell receptor beta chains from one sample, sequenced in a study of long-term antiretroviral therapy in people with HIV. Some clones are missing from TCRdb's copy, which holds only in-frame ones; the method was immunoSEQ multiplex PCR. The sample carries around 15,000 clones, 70% to 90% recorded once. Source: unsorted PBMCs, taken 6.9 years after starting antiretroviral therapy. The receptors come from a man aged 45-60 years with HIV. The CDR3 runs from the conserved cysteine through the conserved F or W. The order of the fields is J gene, V gene, CDR3 protein.

TRBJ1-1 TRBV27 CASRPLGNTEAFF
TRBJ1-1 TRBV5-1 CASSSPPNTEAFF
TRBJ1-2 TRBV30 CAWRAGGSEKGYGYTF
TRBJ2-3 TRBV9 CASSGYSGADTQYF
TRBJ2-5 TRBV19 CASSIVASGAQYF
TRBJ2-7 TRBV4-3 CASSQDSTSDSYEQYF
TRBJ2-5 TRBV5-4 CASSLVGETQYF
TRBJ2-7 TRBV18 CASSPTGVIYEQYF
TRBJ2-7 TRBV9 CASSVEAGGYEQYF
TRBJ2-6 TRBV7-2 CASSFRRGAGGSGANVLTF
TRBJ2-1 TRBV19 CASSPGQGGKNEQFF
TRBJ1-1 TRBV7-3 CASSSGLSTEAFF
TRBJ1-1 TRBV19 CASSPGTQGTTEAFF
TRBJ2-3 TRBV28 CASRVAGGPGTDTQYF
TRBJ2-1 TRBV5-1 CASSLDGRLNEQFF
TRBJ2-1 TRBV29-1 CSQTGTEQFF
TRBJ2-2 TRBV29-1 CSATVGVDTGELFF
TRBJ2-7 TRBV30 CACHATSGIPYEQYF
TRBJ1-5 TRBV9 CASSVPYYRGLNQPQHF
TRBJ2-1 TRBV7-3 CASSQDLSGYNEQFF
TRBJ2-7 TRBV7-2 CASSRGLAGGEQYF
TRBJ1-5 TRBV21-1 CASRQQGATYSNQPQHF
TRBJ2-3 TRBV19 CASSTSGSGDGDTQYF
TRBJ2-7 TRBV7-3 CASSSLVPEQYF
TRBJ2-3 TRBV5-5 CASSLQGDRRTDTQYF
TRBJ1-1 TRBV28 CASSLAGTEAFF
TRBJ2-5 TRBV28 CATSRGETQYF
TRBJ1-5 TRBV6-1 CASSESWGHQPQHF
TRBJ2-1 TRBV29-1 CSVDRAGVGGEQFF
TRBJ2-3 TRBV4-2 CASSQEGTSGTDTQYF
TRBJ1-6 TRBV21-1 CASSFFLATHNNSPLHF
TRBJ2-7 TRBV6-1 CASSERGTGGLIDEQYF
TRBJ2-7 TRBV7-2 CASTPSAGAYEQYF
TRBJ2-7 TRBV5-6 CASSFTFGVTESYEQYF
TRBJ2-5 TRBV19 CASSIGLETQYF
TRBJ2-2 TRBV14 CASSQTRVETGELFF
TRBJ1-1 TRBV29-1 CSVDNPLKTLSTEAFF
TRBJ2-1 TRBV29-1 CSVEDRSVHEQFF
TRBJ2-7 TRBV5-6 CASSRTGDRNEQYF
TRBJ2-2 TRBV5-1 CASSLGANTGELFF
TRBJ1-2 TRBV14 CASSQGARQGEGYTF
TRBJ2-7 TRBV11-2 CASSLGTGVPYEQYF
TRBJ1-1 TRBV11-2 CASNLGGPEAFF
TRBJ2-7 TRBV7-8 CASSFISLSIHF
TRBJ2-7 TRBV5-4 CASSLVQRVEQYF
TRBJ1-4 TRBV19 CASSGWLNEKLFF
TRBJ1-1 TRBV5-4 CASSLYTEAFF
TRBJ2-7 TRBV27 CASSSGSYEQYF
TRBJ2-2 TRBV7-3 CASSPPTGQDTGELFF
TRBJ2-1 TRBV9 CASSEAGVSYNEQFF
TRBJ2-1 TRBV6-4 CASSGTSGSNEQFF
TRBJ1-5 TRBV7-6 CASSFSGDQPQHF
TRBJ2-7 TRBV18 CASSLAGGPGEQYF
TRBJ2-1 TRBV10-3 CAIRTSDSYNEQFF
TRBJ1-2 TRBV7-6 CAVEVAEHYTF
TRBJ2-5 TRBV5-1 CASSTGGQETQYF
TRBJ1-1 TRBV7-6 CASSLAGAEEAFF
TRBJ2-7 TRBV6-6 CASSSDKIYEQYF
TRBJ2-1 TRBV7-2 CASSYDVGSYNEQFF